This TCR beta chain was found in a study of radiation and T cells in renal cell carcinoma. Findings of the study overall: Pretreatment tumor biopsies were lacking, so baseline clonotypes are unknown. In blood, top tumor clones expanded by 2 weeks, shrinking by 4.

This clone appeared a few times. No antigen is known for it. Profiling relied on immunoSEQ multiplex PCR, and the TCRdb table lists in-frame clones only, not all of them. The sample lists more than 120,000 clones; approximately 86% were seen once. As to time point: blood 4 weeks post-SBRT, at nephrectomy. As for treatment: 15 Gy SBRT to primary tumor, nephrectomy 4 weeks later. Radiation-treated patients gave blood at baseline, week 2 and week 4. The CDR3 contains 13 residues. V was clipped by 1 base and J by 11 bases, with 14 bases between them. CDR1 SGHDN and CDR2 FVKESK come from the germline V gene.

The sequenced sample was blood, obtained from a patient whose treatment included radiotherapy and nephrectomy. This chain joins TRBV14 and TRBJ1-1; D unclear. The source is a woman between 45 and 60 years old with renal cell carcinoma. CDR3 coding DNA: TGTGCCAGCAGCCAAGTCGCCCATGGGTGGGCTTTCTTT. Amino acids: CASSQVAHGWAFF.